These 29 T cell receptor beta chains share one sample of origin, sequenced in a study of lymphopenia after photon versus proton radiotherapy. Data came from immunoSEQ multiplex PCR; TCRdb stores just in-frame clones and leaves some out. Of 12,000 or so clones listed, 89% were seen once; the top ten hold approximately 3%. The sequences come from peripheral blood, collected from a patient treated with proton-based radiotherapy. The receptors stem from a man in his 60s with pancreatic cancer.

This chain links TRBV7-9 with TRBJ2-3; D might be TRBD2 (5 bases). This CDR3 is 14 amino acids long. Germline CDR1 is SEHNR and CDR2 is FQNEAQ (reference sequence). Between the trimmed V and J ends, which lost 5 bases and 1 base, there was a span of 10 bases. In DNA form, the CDR3 reads TGTGCCAGCAGCCTAGACTACGGCACAGATACGCAGTATTTT. Translating gives CASSLDYGTDTQYF. The full variable domain, rest sourced from reference TRBV7-9 and TRBJ2-3, is DTGVSQNPRHKITKRGQNVTFRCDPISEHNRLYWYRQTLGQGPEFLTYFQNEAQLEKSRLLSDRFSAERPKGSFSTLEIQRTEQGDSAMYLCASSLDYGTDTQYFGPGTRLTVL.

This clone occurred once. This chain connects TRBV5-1 to TRBJ1-2, with 7 bases matching TRBD1. Trimming removed 4 bases from V and 0 bases from J; junction bases left unmatched: 3. The CDR3 consists of 14 residues. CDR1 is SGHRS and CDR2 is YFSETQ in the germline V gene. The CDR3 coding sequence is TGCGCCAGCAGCGCAGGGACAGCTAACTATGGCTACACCTTC. This codes for CASSAGTANYGYTF. Together with reference TRBV5-1 and TRBJ1-2, the CDR3 gives the full variable domain: KAGVTQTPRYLIKTRGQQVTLSCSPISGHRSVSWYQQTPGQGLQFLFEYFSETQRNKGNFPGRFSGRQFSNSRSEMNVSTLELGDSALYLCASSAGTANYGYTFGSGTRLTVV.

This clone was seen only a few times. The V gene is TRBV6-6, the J gene TRBJ2-1; 9 nucleotides agree with TRBD2. Losses at the gene ends were 10 bases for V and 6 bases for J; bases not matched to a gene: 16. Germline CDR1 MNHNY, CDR2 SVGAGI (reference sequence). There are 16 residues in the CDR3. The CDR3 sequence: CATFSGRPPFGNEQFF. CDR3 bases: TGTGCCACCTTCAGCGGGAGGCCCCCTTTTGGCAATGAGCAGTTCTTC.

The chain has TRBV27 and TRBJ2-3; 10 bases are a match to TRBD2. This CDR3 has 15 residues. Germline CDR1 is MNHEY and CDR2 is SMNVEV (reference sequence). V shed 5 bases, J shed 5 bases, and the junction held 7 bases outside the gene matches. Here the CDR3 DNA reads TGTGCCAGCAGTCCAACGGCTAGCGGGAGAGATACGCAGTATTTT. Translating gives CASSPTASGRDTQYF.

This clone has only one observation. V gene TRBV28 combines with J gene TRBJ1-1; D gene uncertain. This CDR3 has 12 amino acids. V was cut by 7 bases and J by 4 bases, with 10 bases left in between. The germline CDR1 and CDR2 sequences are MDHEN and SYDVKM. The CDR3 reads CASTRGFTEAFF. The DNA of the CDR3 is TGTGCCAGCACCCGAGGGTTCACTGAAGCTTTCTTT.

V usage is TRBV5-6 and J usage is TRBJ1-5; D may be TRBD1 (6 bases). V was trimmed by 3 bases and J by 0 bases, leaving 10 bases between them. The CDR3 runs to 15 residues. CDR1 and CDR2 from the germline V gene are SGHDT and YYEEEE. CDR3: CASSSGHYSNQPQHF. The DNA for the CDR3 is TGTGCCAGCAGCTCGGGACATTATAGCAATCAGCCCCAGCATTTT.

This rearrangement joins TRBV6-1 to TRBJ1-3; D unclear. Trimming removed 3 bases from V and 0 bases from J, with 12 bases in between. The germline gives CDR1 MNHNS, CDR2 SASEGT. The CDR3 is 16 residues long. The CDR3: CASSDLRTLSGNTIYF. The DNA for the CDR3 is TGTGCCAGCAGTGACCTCCGGACTCTCTCTGGAAACACCATATATTTT.

The V call is TRBV18, the J call TRBJ1-4; no clear D gene. The CDR3 loop spans 15 amino acids. The V gene's germline CDR1 is KGHSH and CDR2 LQKENI. The V and J ends lost 0 bases and 8 bases respectively, with 13 bases between them. CDR3 DNA: TGTGCCAGCTCACCACCTGAGGCAATTAGGGAAAAACTGTTTTTT. Encoded protein: CASSPPEAIREKLFF. The full variable domain, in which reference TRBV18 and TRBJ1-4 provide the parts outside the CDR3, is NAGVMQNPRHLVRRRGQEARLRCSPMKGHSHVYWYRQLPEEGLKFMVYLQKENIIDESGMPKERFSAEFPKEGPSILRIQQVVRGDSAAYFCASSPPEAIREKLFFGSGTQLSVL.

CDR3 DNA: TGTGCCAGCAGGACAGGACAGGGGCACGGTAATGAAAAACTGTTTTTT. This codes for CASRTGQGHGNEKLFF. V and J are TRBV28 and TRBJ1-4; 9 positions match TRBD1. The CDR3 covers 16 residues. Germline V gene sequence: CDR1 MDHEN, CDR2 SYDVKM. The V and J ends lost 6 bases and 4 bases, in that order; junction bases with no gene match: 9. Drawing the rest from reference TRBV28 and TRBJ1-4, the complete variable domain is DVKVTQSSRYLVKRTGEKVFLECVQDMDHENMFWYRQDPGLGLRLIYFSYDVKMKEKGDIPEGYSVSREKKERFSLILESASTNQTSMYLCASRTGQGHGNEKLFFGSGTQLSVL.

The chain combines TRBV19 with TRBJ2-2; D is perhaps TRBD2 (6 bases). This CDR3 contains 13 residues. V was clipped by 7 bases and J by 7 bases, with 13 bases between them. Germline-derived CDR1 and CDR2 are LNHDA and SQIVND (reference sequence). This CDR3 reads CASNPWGGGELFF. The CDR3 region has the DNA TGTGCCAGTAACCCATGGGGAGGCGGGGAGCTGTTTTTT.

The chain has TRBV7-2 and TRBJ2-3; 12 bases agree with TRBD2. The CDR3 covers 15 residues. V lost 5 bases and J lost 4; bases outside the gene matches: 4. Germline V lookup: CDR1 SGHTA, CDR2 FQGNSA. DNA for the CDR3: TGTGCCAGCAGCCGGACTAGCGGGACGGCAGATACGCAGTATTTT. Its translation is CASSRTSGTADTQYF.

The V call is TRBV19, the J call TRBJ1-4; weak D call: TRBD1 (5 bases). The CDR3 has 15 amino acids. The V gene lost 7 bases and the J gene lost 7 bases, with 19 bases spanning the gap. Germline CDR1 is LNHDA and CDR2 is SQIVND (reference sequence). The CDR3 DNA reads as TGTGCCAGTACCCCTGAGCAGGGATGGAGTGAAAAACTGTTTTTT. It yields the protein CASTPEQGWSEKLFF.

This chain uses TRBV7-2 with TRBJ1-1, with 7 bases that match TRBD1. J gave up 5 bases and V 2 bases, and 5 bases lay outside the gene matches. The CDR3 has 14 amino acids. The germline CDR1 and CDR2 sequences are SGHTA and FQGNSA. CDR3 region: CASSLHRGGTEAFF. The CDR3 DNA follows: TGTGCCAGCAGCTTACACAGGGGAGGAACTGAAGCTTTCTTT.

The chain couples TRBV21-1 to TRBJ1-1; the table calls TRBD1, which could not be checked here. TRBV21-1 is a pseudogene. CDR3 size: 14 residues. DNA for the CDR3: TGTGCCAGCAGCAGCCGGGTCAGGGACACTGAAGCTTTCTTT. This encodes CASSSRVRDTEAFF.

The chain employs TRBV5-5 and TRBJ2-6; no reliable D call. The V end was cut by 7 bases, the J end by 5 bases, with 19 bases between. Germline CDR1 SGHKS, CDR2 YYEKEE (reference sequence). The length of the CDR3 is 16 residues. CDR3 loop: CASHSLAQSRANVLTF. The CDR3 region has the DNA TGTGCCAGCCATTCTCTCGCACAAAGTCGGGCCAACGTCCTGACTTTC.

J is TRBJ2-3 and V is TRBV11-3; 7 bases are shared with TRBD1. J gave up 8 bases and V 5 bases, and 16 bases lay outside the gene matches. Germline CDR1 reads SGHNT; CDR2 reads YENEEA. CDR3 length: 16 amino acids. The CDR3 sequence: CASSPQGWTVRGTQYF. The CDR3 DNA is TGTGCCAGCAGCCCACAGGGGTGGACGGTGAGGGGTACGCAGTATTTT.

With respect to this clone: At the DNA level, this CDR3 is encoded by other sequences in the same sample as well. The chain links TRBV4-2 to TRBJ1-2; no definite D call. CDR1 and CDR2 (germline): LGHNA, YNFKEQ. CDR3 length equals 14 residues. Trimming left V 4 bases short and J 8 bases short, with 17 bases between. CDR3 in amino acids: CASSRMSKTYGYTF. The CDR3 DNA reads as TGTGCCAGCAGCCGTATGTCAAAGACCTACGGCTACACCTTC.

This chain links TRBV19 with TRBJ1-1; no firm D call. CDR1 LNHDA and CDR2 SQIVND come from the germline V gene (reference sequence). The V gene lost 6 bases and the J gene lost 9 bases, with 14 bases spanning the gap. This CDR3 contains 12 residues. CDR3 coding DNA: TGTGCCAGTAGCCCCGGGGATTCGCAAGCTTTCTTT. This gives the protein CASSPGDSQAFF.

This chain uses TRBV5-4 with TRBJ1-4; D is perhaps TRBD1 (5 bases). Trimming stripped 3 bases from V and 3 bases from J, with 12 bases between. Looked up from germline, CDR1 is SGHNT and CDR2 is YYREEE (reference sequence). The CDR3 contains 15 residues. The CDR3 is CASSSPGTANEKLFF. Here the CDR3 DNA reads TGTGCCAGCAGCTCCCCCGGGACGGCTAATGAAAAACTGTTTTTT.

The chain links TRBV7-2 to TRBJ1-5; D is undetermined. The germline V gene encodes CDR1 SGHTA and CDR2 FQGNSA. This CDR3 has 15 residues. V shed 5 bases and J shed 3 bases, with 14 bases lying between them. Here the CDR3 reads CASSAAIVLNQPQHF. Written as DNA, the CDR3 is TGTGCCAGCAGCGCCGCTATCGTCCTCAATCAGCCCCAGCATTTT.

The rearrangement joins TRBV2 to TRBJ1-4, with 11 nucleotides matching TRBD1. CDR3 size: 20 residues. The V gene end was trimmed by 3 bases and the J gene end by 2 bases; junction bases not matched to a gene: 14. Germline assignment: CDR1 SNHLY and CDR2 FYNNEI. CDR3 nucleotides: TGTGCCAGCAGTGAGGACCGGGACAGGGGGTATAAAGGCACTAATGAAAAACTGTTTTTT. It translates to CASSEDRDRGYKGTNEKLFF.

The V call is TRBV9, the J call TRBJ2-2, with 7 bases identical to TRBD1. V lost 5 bases, J lost 4 bases, and 11 bases stayed unmatched. CDR1 is SGDLS and CDR2 is YYNGEE in the germline V gene. This CDR3 has 16 residues. CDR3 loop: CASREGYRGSTGELFF. CDR3 nucleotide sequence: TGTGCCAGCAGAGAGGGCTACAGGGGAAGCACCGGGGAGCTGTTTTTT. Full variable domain (missing parts from reference TRBV9 and TRBJ2-2): DSGVTQTPKHLITATGQRVTLRCSPRSGDLSVYWYQQSLDQGLQFLIQYYNGEERAKGNILERFSAQQFPDLHSELNLSSLELGDSALYFCASREGYRGSTGELFFGEGSRLTVL.

The chain combines TRBV7-8 with TRBJ2-7; 8 bases align to TRBD2. V shed 1 base, J shed 2 bases, and the junction held 4 bases outside the gene matches. The germline CDR1 and CDR2 sequences are SGHVS and FQNEAQ. This CDR3 contains 15 residues. CDR3 loop: CASSLVVTSAYEQYF. The CDR3 DNA follows: TGTGCCAGCAGCTTAGTCGTGACTAGCGCCTACGAGCAGTACTTC.

The chain joins TRBV9 to TRBJ2-1; D gene unclear. Germline V CDR1 and CDR2: SGDLS, YYNGEE. The CDR3 spans 12 residues. Trimming stripped 0 bases from V and 10 bases from J, with 8 bases between. The CDR3, as DNA: TGTGCCAGCAGCGTAGATCTTCGGGAGCAGTTCTTC. Protein sequence: CASSVDLREQFF.

This chain connects TRBV9 to TRBJ1-3, with 7 bases that match TRBD1. The CDR3 has 21 amino acids. Germline V CDR1 and CDR2: SGDLS, YYNGEE. The V and J ends lost 3 bases and 1 base, in that order; junction bases with no gene match: 22. CDR3 loop: CASSGKVEKGRQGHSGNTIYF. In nucleotides, the CDR3 is TGTGCCAGCAGCGGAAAAGTAGAGAAAGGGAGACAGGGCCATTCTGGAAACACCATATATTTT.

The rearrangement links TRBV7-9 to TRBJ1-4; no clear D. Germline V lookup: CDR1 SEHNR, CDR2 FQNEAQ (reference sequence). This CDR3 is built from 16 residues. V lost 2 bases to trimming and J lost 5 bases, with 15 bases between them. The CDR3 nucleotides are TGTGCCAGCAGCTTACTCGCGACGGACCAGAATGAAAAACTGTTTTTT. Amino acids: CASSLLATDQNEKLFF.

The V and J genes are TRBV13 and TRBJ1-2; no reliable D call. V lost 7 bases and J 4 bases, leaving 16 bases between the germline ends. The CDR3 totals 14 residues. The germline V gene encodes CDR1 PRHDT and CDR2 FYEKMQ (reference sequence). The CDR3 region has the DNA TGTGCCAGCACCTCCACGGGTTTTGCCTATGGCTACACCTTC. This translates into CASTSTGFAYGYTF.

The chain is built from TRBV18 and TRBJ1-5; no clear D. Trimming took off 5 bases at V and 0 bases at J, with 11 bases between the two ends. The germline CDR1 and CDR2 sequences are KGHSH and LQKENI. The CDR3 covers 15 residues. CDR3 in amino acids: CASSTRQDSNQPQHF. The CDR3 DNA is TGTGCCAGCTCAACCAGGCAGGATAGCAATCAGCCCCAGCATTTT.

V is TRBV29-1 and J is TRBJ1-1, with 7 positions matching TRBD1. Germline-derived CDR1 and CDR2 are SQVTM and ANQGSEA. This CDR3 contains 13 residues. The ends lost 7 bases at V and 5 bases at J; junction bases unmatched: 10. This chain's CDR3 is CSADTGEGTEAFF. The CDR3 nucleotides read TGCAGCGCAGATACAGGGGAGGGGACTGAAGCTTTCTTT.